What follows is one TCR beta chain and its context. This record comes from a study of T cell responses to AZD1222 COVID-19 vaccine. Method: immunoSEQ multiplex PCR; TCRdb's copy keeps in-frame clones and lacks some. The sample holds some 120,000 clones, approximately 84% seen once. The V and J ends lost 1 base and 6 bases respectively, with 13 bases between them. Germline V gene sequence: CDR1 MGHRA, CDR2 YSYEKL. The CDR3 consists of 14 residues. The TCR was taken from an adult in good health. J is TRBJ2-7 and V is TRBV4-1; a possible D gene is TRBD1 (5 bases). The sample consisted of peripheral blood, taken on day 0 of AZD1222 vaccination. CDR3: CASSQVPTASEQYF. The DNA for the CDR3 is TGCGCCAGCAGCCAAGTTCCGACAGCGAGCGAGCAGTACTTC.